These 17 T cell receptor beta chains were all obtained from the same sample, sequenced in a study of blood T cell repertoires in COVID-19. The protocol was immunoSEQ multiplex PCR, while the TCRdb copy is restricted to in-frame clones and leaves out a portion. The repertoire includes hundreds of thousands of clones, approximately 89% of them detected once, and about 9.4% sits in the top ten. The material sequenced was peripheral blood. All receptors derive from a woman in her seventies with COVID-19, enrolled during active disease.

Here the CDR3 DNA reads TGTGCCAGTAGTATAAGGGGTTACAGATCCAATGAGCAGTTCTTC. This sequence encodes CASSIRGYRSNEQFF. The chain has TRBV19 and TRBJ2-1, with D perhaps TRBD1 (5 bases). CDR1 LNHDA and CDR2 SQIVND come from the germline V gene (reference sequence). The CDR3 has 15 amino acids. V was cut by 2 bases and J by 6 bases, with 14 bases left in between.

The chain combines TRBV6-2 or TRBV6-3 with TRBJ2-1; 7 nucleotides line up with TRBD2. This CDR3 contains 17 residues. The V segment lost 3 bases and the J segment 3 bases; nucleotides outside the gene matches: 11. CDR1 is MNHEY, CDR2 SVGEGT, per germline. CDR3 DNA sequence: TGTGCCAGCAGTTATTTCTGGGCGGGAGTGGACTACAATGAGCAGTTCTTC. This gives the protein CASSYFWAGVDYNEQFF.

The rearrangement uses TRBV19 and TRBJ2-7; 8 nucleotides agree with TRBD2. The CDR3 runs to 15 residues. The germline V gene has CDR1 LNHDA and CDR2 SQIVND (reference sequence). J lost 4 bases, V lost 8 bases, and 13 bases had no gene match. The CDR3, as DNA: TGTGCCAGTTCGGCGGGAGGCGATCATGGGTACGAGCAGTACTTC. Protein: CASSAGGDHGYEQYF.

The V gene is TRBV3-1 (or the pseudogene TRBV3-2), the J gene TRBJ2-1; TRBD1 might be the D (5 bases). In germline, CDR1 is LGHDT, CDR2 YNNKEL (reference sequence). The CDR3 loop spans 16 amino acids. The V and J ends lost 3 bases and 4 bases respectively, with 16 bases between them. The chain's CDR3 is CASSHLGQSFYNEQFF. The DNA for the CDR3 is TGTGCCAGCAGCCATTTGGGGCAGAGTTTTTACAATGAGCAGTTCTTC.

The chain joins TRBV5-5 to TRBJ2-5; TRBD2 is a possible D gene (6 bases). V shed 4 bases and J shed 2 bases, with 12 bases lying between them. Germline CDR1 SGHKS, CDR2 YYEKEE (reference sequence). This CDR3 comprises 14 residues. The CDR3 DNA reads TGTGCCAGCAGCGCCTCCGGGAGACAAGAGACCCAGTACTTC. Translated, it gives CASSASGRQETQYF.

The gene calls are TRBV5-1 and TRBJ1-5, with TRBD1 identical over 7 bases. This CDR3 comprises 15 residues. With 5 bases clipped from V and 7 bases from J, the junction kept 12 bases outside the gene matches. Germline CDR1 SGHRS, CDR2 YFSETQ. The CDR3 protein is CASSPGIQGSQPQHF. The CDR3 nucleotides read TGCGCCAGCAGTCCAGGTATACAGGGGTCCCAGCCCCAGCATTTT. The whole variable domain, filled in from reference TRBV5-1 and TRBJ1-5, reads KAGVTQTPRYLIKTRGQQVTLSCSPISGHRSVSWYQQTPGQGLQFLFEYFSETQRNKGNFPGRFSGRQFSNSRSEMNVSTLELGDSALYLCASSPGIQGSQPQHFGDGTRLSIL.

This chain connects TRBV28 to TRBJ1-6, with 7 bases that match TRBD1. V was pared by 6 bases and J by 7 bases, with 9 bases of the junction left unmatched. This CDR3 comprises 15 residues. Germline V gene data show CDR1 as MDHEN and CDR2 as SYDVKM. Written as DNA, the CDR3 is TGTGCCAGCAGAATAACAGGGGAAAGGAATTCACCCCTCCACTTT. Translation gives CASRITGERNSPLHF.

This chain joins TRBV10-3 and TRBJ2-1; 10 bases align to TRBD2. J gave up 1 base and V 10 bases, and 16 bases lay outside the gene matches. This CDR3 has 18 residues. The germline V gene has CDR1 ENHRY and CDR2 SYGVKD. The DNA for the CDR3 is TGTGCCACCGAGGGGCTAGCGGGAGACGGGAAATCCTACAATGAGCAGTTCTTC. This encodes CATEGLAGDGKSYNEQFF.

This clone was picked up a small number of times. CDR3 DNA: TGTGCCAGCAGGCGACTAGACGCGCAGTATTTT. It codes for CASRRLDAQYF. The chain carries TRBV2 and TRBJ2-3, with a tentative D call TRBD2 (6 bases). The germline V and J ends were trimmed by 6 bases and 10 bases, with 11 bases remaining between them. The germline gives CDR1 SNHLY, CDR2 FYNNEI. The CDR3 runs to 11 residues.

V gene TRBV5-3 combines with J gene TRBJ2-7; 9 positions agree with TRBD1. TRBV5-3 is filed as an ORF, its function uncertain. J gave up 2 bases and V 5 bases, and 8 bases lay outside the gene matches. The CDR3 loop spans 15 amino acids. The CDR3 loop is CARRNGQGSPYEQYF. For the CDR3, the DNA is TGTGCCAGAAGAAACGGACAGGGGTCCCCCTACGAGCAGTACTTC.

V is TRBV6-4 and J is TRBJ2-1; the D gene is possibly TRBD2 (5 bases). The CDR3 is 13 residues long. The germline CDR1 and CDR2 sequences are MRHNA and SNTAGT. V was shortened by 5 bases and J by 2 bases, with 7 bases between the two germline ends. CDR3 sequence reads: CASSSGPYNEQFF. CDR3 coding DNA: TGTGCCAGCAGTAGCGGACCCTACAATGAGCAGTTCTTC.

This chain connects TRBV7-9 to TRBJ2-5; 8 bases align to TRBD2. J lost 2 bases, V lost 1 base, and 3 bases had no gene match. This CDR3 has 15 residues. Germline CDR1 SEHNR, CDR2 FQNEAQ (reference sequence). The CDR3 DNA is TGTGCCAGCAGCTTAGTTGCGGGAGGACAAGAGACCCAGTACTTC. Protein sequence: CASSLVAGGQETQYF.

This clone was seen just once. A much larger clone is a single base away; this may be a read error. This chain uses TRBV7-8 with TRBJ1-6, with 8 bases fitting TRBD1. The CDR3 covers 13 residues. The germline CDR1 and CDR2 sequences are SGHVS and FQNEAQ. J gave up 8 bases and V 5 bases, and 2 bases lay outside the gene matches. The CDR3 is CASSPDRDSPLHF. CDR3 DNA sequence: TGTGCCAGCAGCCCGGACAGGGATTCACCCCTCCACTTT.

The rearrangement uses TRBV3-1 (or the pseudogene TRBV3-2) and TRBJ1-1; no reliable D call. CDR3 length: 13 residues. Germline CDR1 is LGHDT and CDR2 is YNNKEL (reference sequence). Trimming stripped 1 base from V and 5 bases from J, with 8 bases between. The CDR3 protein is CASSQGSLTEAFF. CDR3 coding DNA: TGTGCCAGCAGCCAAGGATCTCTAACTGAAGCTTTCTTT.

The rearrangement links TRBV15 to TRBJ2-7; D gene uncertain. The CDR3 length is 13 residues. CDR1 is LNHNV and CDR2 is YYDKDF in the germline V gene (reference sequence). V lost 8 bases and J 10 bases, leaving 21 bases between the germline ends. In DNA form, the CDR3 reads TGTGCCACCCGTTTCGCCGGCGGAGTCGAACAGTACTTC. Translation gives CATRFAGGVEQYF.

This rearrangement joins TRBV12-5 to TRBJ2-1; 8 positions match TRBD2. Germline loops: CDR1 LGHNT, CDR2 FRNRAP. This CDR3 is built from 14 residues. Trimming at V came to 6 bases and at J to 6 bases, leaving 7 bases not matched to a gene. The CDR3 loop reads CASGPGTRGNEQFF. The DNA for the CDR3 is TGTGCTAGTGGCCCCGGGACTAGGGGCAATGAGCAGTTCTTC.

This clone was counted a single time. The V call is TRBV4-1, the J call TRBJ2-3; D is unclear. The CDR3 covers 15 residues. V was clipped by 1 base and J by 2 bases, with 10 bases between them. The germline V gene encodes CDR1 MGHRA and CDR2 YSYEKL. The CDR3 sequence: CASSQGAPHTDTQYF. The CDR3 bases are TGCGCCAGCAGCCAAGGAGCCCCCCACACAGATACGCAGTATTTT.